The following is a TCR beta chain sequence with its context. Its antigen is not known. TCRdb reprocessed the 5' RACE reads and keeps a single row for each CDR3 protein, giving no DNA. This repertoire includes 350,000 to 450,000 distinct CDR3 sequences. Germline V gives CDR1 KGHSH, CDR2 LQKENI. The CDR3 length is 11 residues. The data belong to a study of T cells expressing NK-cell markers. Overall study context: It was from sorted CD3+CD56+NKG2C+, CD3+CD56+NKG2C- and CD3+CD56-NKG2C+ T cells that TCR beta repertoires came. Findings and caveats of the study: Once again these clonotypes came out on top in the CD3+CD56-NKG2C+ fraction of a handful of donors.

V is TRBV18 and J is TRBJ2-2; the D call of TRBD1 rests on TCRdb alone, since no DNA is present to check it. The source is a man aged 18 to 69 in good health. The material sequenced was blood T cells: a sorted CD56 or NKG2C T cell subset, CD4+ or CD8+ T cells, or bulk PBMC T cells (not recorded which). CDR3 loop: CASGQSGELFF.